The source of this T cell receptor beta chain is a study of blood T cell repertoires in COVID-19. At the level of the study: Sites across the United States, Italy and Spain contributed samples from acute and convalescent COVID-19. PBMCs, B-cell-depleted T cells, or T cells were the source of the cDNA or gDNA that made up the material.

The CDR3 runs to 18 residues. Trimming left V 3 bases short and J 4 bases short, with 22 bases between. Authors' methods: Estimation of nucleated cell counts relied on the amplification of reference gene primers. Clones were read by immunoSEQ multiplex PCR, and TCRdb kept only the in-frame ones, dropping some. That table gives V, J and clone size, and the DNA gave D and trimming. The data hold approximately 180,000 clones, with 88% observed a single time. This chain joins TRBV23-1 and TRBJ1-5; possible D gene TRBD1, 5 bases. TRBV23-1 is an ORF; its function is uncertain. The TCR was taken from a man aged 40-50 years with active or convalescent COVID-19. Sequenced: peripheral blood. The CDR3 nucleotides are TGCGCCAGCAGTCACCTTCACAGGAGAAGGCCTCTAAATCAGCCCCAGCATTTT. Protein: CASSHLHRRRPLNQPQHF.